This T cell receptor (beta chain) was sequenced for a study of T-cell reconstitution after alpha-beta-depleted transplantation in children. It was with unique molecular identifiers that the TCRbeta library was prepared. TCRdb processed the PCR reads anew with MiXCR; each CDR3 protein has one entry. In the table there are 85,000 to 120,000 distinct CDR3 sequences, approximately 6% of which are singletons. This clonotype was counted only a few times. Its antigen is undetermined. Losses at the gene ends were 0 bases for V and 1 base for J; bases not matched to a gene: 10. Germline V lookup: CDR1 SGHRS, CDR2 YFSETQ. There are 19 residues in the CDR3. Study-level results: Most T-cell counts and diversity one year after the transplant came from T cells that were newly produced. Recipient T cells and thymic progenitors that survived gave rise to the high TCRbeta diversity observed at day 60 in some patients. There were reportedly several hundred expanded graft clones from which alpha-beta T cells came about two months after transplant.

The source of this sequence is a female patient aged 2 to 10 who had a stem cell transplant for Fanconi anemia, so the T cells may come from the graft donor. V usage is TRBV5-1 and J usage is TRBJ2-3; 11 bases fit TRBD2. The sequenced sample was PBMCs, mostly from graft donor cells, obtained 60 days after TCRalphabeta/CD19-depleted stem cell transplant. CDR3 amino acids: CASSLVVAGGPVGTDTQYF. The CDR3 bases are TGCGCCAGCAGCTTGGTAGTAGCGGGAGGGCCTGTGGGCACAGATACGCAGTATTTT.